A selection of T cell receptor beta chains follows, all from one sample in a study of T-cell reconstitution after alpha-beta-depleted transplantation in children. One entry per CDR3 protein results from TCRdb running MiXCR on the PCR reads. The sample has about half a million distinct CDR3 sequences; 12% are singletons. This material consisted of PBMCs from the stem cell graft donor, taken from the stem cell graft. These receptor sequences come from a human donor who donated a stem cell graft to a child with combined immunodeficiency. CDR3s include the opening cysteine and the closing phenylalanine or tryptophan. A D gene is named only where the DNA matches it firmly. Clone size is shown for a subset of rows, as once, few, many or a class of expanded clone.

many,TRBJ2-5,14,NA,TRBV4-1,TGCGCCAGCAGCCGACAGAGACTACAAGAGACCCAGTACTTC,CASSRQRLQETQYF
NA,TRBJ1-5,15,NA,TRBV29-1,TGCAGCGTTGAAGGAAAGCACCCAAGCAATCAGCCCCAGCATTTT,CSVEGKHPSNQPQHF
NA,TRBJ2-1,16,NA,TRBV7-8,TGTGCCAGCAGCTTAGCGGGCTTGGGCTCCTACAATGAGCAGTTCTTC,CASSLAGLGSYNEQFF
many,TRBJ1-5,13,NA,TRBV20-1,TGCAGTGCTAGCGTGCAGGGGAGTCAGCCCCAGCATTTT,CSASVQGSQPQHF
NA,TRBJ2-3,15,TRBD2,TRBV6-1,TGTGCCAGCAGTAAACTAGCGGGGTACACAGATACGCAGTATTTT,CASSKLAGYTDTQYF
few,TRBJ2-3,16,TRBD2,TRBV14,TGTGCCAGCAGCATGTTGGCGGGAGCCTTTGCAGATACGCAGTATTTT,CASSMLAGAFADTQYF
NA,TRBJ2-1,13,NA,TRBV4-3,TGCGCCAGCAGCCAATGGGGAGATGATGAGCAGTTCTTC,CASSQWGDDEQFF
few,TRBJ2-2,18,TRBD2,TRBV9,TGTGCCAGCAGCCCGGCCGAAGGGACTAGCGGGAGGCGCGGGGAGCTGTTTTTT,CASSPAEGTSGRRGELFF
few,TRBJ2-3,15,TRBD2,TRBV9,TGTGCCAGCAGCGTAGGCGGGAGGTCCCCAGATACGCAGTATTTT,CASSVGGRSPDTQYF
many,TRBJ2-1,20,TRBD2,TRBV4-3,TGCGCCAGCAGCCAAGATCACCCCCCAGCGGGAGGCCCCGGCGATTCCGAGCAGTTCTTC,CASSQDHPPAGGPGDSEQFF
NA,TRBJ1-1,13,NA,TRBV30,TGTGCCTGGAGCCCTGGGGAGGGGTCTGGAGCTTTCTTT,CAWSPGEGSGAFF
many,TRBJ2-2,15,TRBD1,TRBV29-1,TGCAGCGTTCCCCGGGACAGGGCCAAAACCGGGGAGCTGTTTTTT,CSVPRDRAKTGELFF
many,TRBJ2-2,14,NA,TRBV4-3,TGCGCCAGCAGCCAAGTCTCGGGGGCCGGGGAGCTGTTTTTT,CASSQVSGAGELFF
many,TRBJ1-1,13,NA,TRBV14,TGTGCCAGCAGCAAGACCCGGGGGACTGAAGCTTTCTTT,CASSKTRGTEAFF
many,TRBJ2-2,15,NA,TRBV6-5,TGTGCCAGCAGTTACATGGCGCTAGCATCCGGGGAGCTGTTTTTT,CASSYMALASGELFF
few,TRBJ2-3,15,TRBD1,TRBV5-1,TGCGCCAGCAGCTTGTTTCAGGACAGGACAGATACGCAGTATTTT,CASSLFQDRTDTQYF
few,TRBJ2-7,15,NA,TRBV7-2,TGTGCCAGCAGCTTAGTTGCGGGGTTGGGCTACGAGCAGTACTTC,CASSLVAGLGYEQYF
many,TRBJ2-1,13,NA,TRBV30,TGTGCCTGGAGTGTTGGCACATACAATGAGCAGTTCTTC,CAWSVGTYNEQFF
many,TRBJ1-4,14,NA,TRBV7-2,TGTGCCAGCAGCTTAGCCCAGCCTAATGAAAAACTGTTTTTT,CASSLAQPNEKLFF
many,TRBJ1-1,13,NA,TRBV12-3/TRBV12-4,TGTGCCAGCAGCAGATACCTGAACACTGAAGCTTTCTTT,CASSRYLNTEAFF
NA,TRBJ2-1,16,TRBD2,TRBV24-1,TGTGCCACCCCGGGACTAGCGGAAAGCTCCTACAATGAGCAGTTCTTC,CATPGLAESSYNEQFF
NA,TRBJ2-1,17,TRBD2,TRBV24-1,TGTGCCACCAGTGATCCGATAGCGGGAGGGCCGCTAGATGAGCAGTTCTTC,CATSDPIAGGPLDEQFF
NA,TRBJ2-1,13,TRBD2,TRBV6-2/TRBV6-3,TGTGCCAGCAGTCCGACTAGCGGGAGGACGGGGTTCTTC,CASSPTSGRTGFF
many,TRBJ2-1,14,NA,TRBV28,TGTGCCTCCACGGACTGGTCGCAGTACAATGAGCAGTTCTTC,CASTDWSQYNEQFF
few,TRBJ2-5,13,NA,TRBV7-3,TGTGCCAGCAGCTTAAGCAGGGATGAGACCCAGTACTTC,CASSLSRDETQYF
many,TRBJ2-1,15,TRBD1,TRBV6-2/TRBV6-3,TGTGCCAGCAGATCCGGGACAGGGGACTACAATGAGCAGTTCTTC,CASRSGTGDYNEQFF
NA,TRBJ2-6,16,TRBD1,TRBV12-3/TRBV12-4,TGTGCCAGCAGTCCGGACAGGGCCTCTGGGGCCAACGTCCTGACTTTC,CASSPDRASGANVLTF
NA,TRBJ2-1,17,TRBD2,TRBV18,TGTGCCAGCTCACCACGGGGGGGGACTAGCTCCTACGATGAGCAGTTCTTC,CASSPRGGTSSYDEQFF